This T cell receptor beta chain was captured in a study of cytomegalovirus exposure and HLA in healthy donors (dated 2017 in TCRdb). About the study as a whole: A later analysis indicated that the roughly 130 validation repertoires were generated on the platform also employed for the roughly 650 repertoires of the first cohort. The aim of the study was to test whether cataloging public T cell receptors could identify signatures of past pathogen exposure. Along with the roughly 710-subject first cohort, a separate validation cohort of more than 90 different subjects was used. High-throughput TCR immunosequencing, statistical association of individual TCRs with disease status, and machine learning were combined to predict cytomegalovirus infection status.

Donors formed part of the validation cohort, which comprised 120 subjects and was distinct from the first cohort of under 850 subjects. The library was built by means of the immunoSEQ multiplex PCR assay. Per the original workflow: A statistical classification framework was built for diagnosing cytomegalovirus status from the catalog of TCR beta chain sequences. Held by TCRdb, this immuneACCESS table contains in-frame sequences only and omits some clones. Under half of the omission traces to an unresolved V gene where checked; the cause of the rest is unknown. Clone size and V and J calls were adopted from that table, with D and trimming inferred from the DNA. The sample table holds about 300,000 clones, of which over 75% were seen once. Roughly 0.93% of the sample comes from the top ten. From cysteine to phenylalanine, the CDR3 is 12 amino acids long. CDR3 DNA is the only sequence kept; it has 36 bases, read in frame from the first base. CDR1 ENHRY and CDR2 SYGVKD were looked up in the germline V gene. Trimming removed 7 bases from V and 4 bases from J, leaving 11 bases between the germline ends.

Only one count was recorded for this clone. Its antigen target is currently unknown. No quality values exist for individual bases; no much larger clone is one base distant. What the authors observed across the whole study: The authors suggested that the approach could potentially be generalized to other disease states and immunological phenotypes. The classifier was reported to diagnose cytomegalovirus status with high specificity and sensitivity in both the original cohort and the validation cohort. Of the cluster scores, roughly 95% were above 0 in a later analysis, which found that TCRs clustered in the first cohort also tended to co-occur in the roughly 130 validation repertoires. While some public TCRs were present in many individuals, most TCR sequences turned up only very rarely across donors. In vitro tests confirmed that a few of the cytomegalovirus-associated TCR beta chains recognize cytomegalovirus antigens. The study listed around 160 TCR beta chains as associated with cytomegalovirus. All 130 or so repertoires were used to score co-occurrence in the validation cohort in a later analysis, because that analysis had no HLA typing for the cohort.

The specimen was PBMCs. The V gene is TRBV10-3 and the J gene is TRBJ2-7, with TRBD1 tentatively as D gene (5 bases match). This clonotype was obtained from a woman younger than 35 in good health and CMV-seronegative. The DNA sequence is TGTGCCATCACTTCGACAGCATACGAGCAGTACTTC. This yields the protein CAITSTAYEQYF.